This TCR beta chain was documented in a study of OX40 agonist ivuxolimab in advanced cancers. For the study at large: People in dose escalation had one of these cancers: hepatocellular carcinoma, melanoma, renal cell or head and neck cancer.

Only in-frame clones appear in the TCRdb table, and some are missing; sequencing was by immunoSEQ multiplex PCR. The sample lists tens of thousands of clones; about four fifths were seen once. This CDR3 has 16 residues. The V end lost 4 bases, the J end lost 0 bases, and 13 bases lay between the germline ends. The germline CDR1 and CDR2 sequences are LNHNV and YYDKDF (reference sequence). The starting material was CD4+ or CD8+ T cells sorted from blood, obtained in a trial of the OX40 agonist ivuxolimab. The sequence was collected from an adult with an advanced solid tumor such as melanoma, head and neck, liver or kidney cancer. The genes are TRBV15 and TRBJ2-1, with no clear D. The CDR3 DNA follows: TGTGCCACCAGCACCCCTTACGAGATCTCCTACAATGAGCAGTTCTTC. Its translation: CATSTPYEISYNEQFF.